This T cell receptor beta chain stems from a study of CD8 T cells in ankylosing spondylitis. Study findings and constraints: There were earlier reports of some motif variants in reactive arthritis synovial fluid and blood. For ankylosing spondylitis blood, a TCR beta motif of about eight highly homologous variants appeared characteristic. Disease-linked clones displayed a CD8+ phenotype and appeared relatively rarely in peripheral blood.

With regard to this clonotype: Its antigen is not identified.

TCR beta libraries were made by quantitative 5'-RACE with molecular barcodes. TCRdb processed the 5' RACE reads anew with MiXCR; each CDR3 protein has one entry. In the table there are a few hundred thousand distinct CDR3 sequences, about 20% of which are singletons. This CDR3 is 14 amino acids long. The sequence was collected from a male donor with ankylosing spondylitis or in good health (not recorded which). The V gene is TRBV21-1, the J gene TRBJ2-7; the D call TRBD2 from the table was never checked on the DNA. TRBV21-1 is marked as a pseudogene. The sample taken for sequencing was blood, either unsorted or a sorted T cell fraction (not recorded which). CDR3 loop: CASRRTPERREQYF. CDR3 coding DNA: TGTGCCAGCAGAAGGACTCCAGAGCGGAGGGAGCAGTACTTC.